Each of the 24 T cell receptor beta chains below was sequenced from the same sample in a study of shared clonotypes between healthy human individuals. Generated by immunoSEQ multiplex PCR, the TCRdb table keeps only in-frame clones and is missing some. The table includes under 2.5 million clones, around 92% detected once. Sequenced material: naive CD4+ T cells from PBMCs. The subset here: CD45RA+ positively selected. Every receptor here comes from a man aged 18 to 29 in good health. Some clones in this sample may be carry-over from other donors' samples.

In this sample, this clone turned up a few times. The rearrangement uses TRBV19 and TRBJ2-7, with a tentative D call TRBD2 (5 bases). Germline V gene lookup returns CDR1 LNHDA and CDR2 SQIVND (reference sequence). The V end was cut by 6 bases, the J end by 0 bases, with 18 bases between. The CDR3 has 16 amino acids. CDR3 region: CASSYKLSGTSYEQYF. In DNA, the CDR3 is TGTGCCAGTAGCTACAAATTGAGCGGAACCTCCTACGAGCAGTACTTC.

This clone was detected once. V usage is TRBV2 and J usage is TRBJ2-1, with D possibly matching TRBD2 (6 bases). The CDR3 runs to 11 residues. Germline CDR1 is SNHLY and CDR2 is FYNNEI. With 6 bases removed from V and 8 bases from J, the gap between germline ends came to 8 bases. This CDR3 reads CASREGYEQFF. CDR3 sequence (DNA): TGTGCCAGCAGGGAGGGATATGAGCAGTTCTTC.

This chain links TRBV29-1 with TRBJ2-1, with D possibly TRBD2 on 5 matching bases. Germline assignment: CDR1 SQVTM and CDR2 ANQGSEA. Trimming took off 0 bases at V and 0 bases at J, with 6 bases between the two ends. The CDR3 sequence is 14 residues long. CDR3 in amino acids: CSVEELASYNEQFF. The CDR3 coding sequence is TGCAGCGTTGAAGAGCTAGCCTCCTACAATGAGCAGTTCTTC.

The J gene is TRBJ1-1, the V gene TRBV7-9, with 9 bases that match TRBD1. This CDR3 region has 16 residues. J gave up 7 bases and V 5 bases, and 14 bases lay outside the gene matches. Germline V CDR1 and CDR2: SEHNR, FQNEAQ (reference sequence). The DNA of the CDR3 is TGTGCCAGCAGCCAGAAACAGGGGGCGGAGAGGCATGAAGCTTTCTTT. It translates to CASSQKQGAERHEAFF.

This chain joins TRBV18 and TRBJ1-1; no clear D gene. V lost 6 bases, J lost 7 bases, and 24 bases lay in between. Germline V gives CDR1 KGHSH, CDR2 LQKENI. This CDR3 spans 16 amino acids. CDR3 nucleotides: TGTGCCAGCTCGCCTGCTTGGGGTTCTGGGCGGGATGAAGCTTTCTTT. Encoded protein: CASSPAWGSGRDEAFF.

The chain uses TRBV28 and TRBJ2-7; D possibly corresponds to TRBD2 (5 bases). Germline V lookup: CDR1 MDHEN, CDR2 SYDVKM. This CDR3 has 15 residues. V dropped 7 bases and J dropped 5 bases, with 21 bases sitting between them. CDR3 sequence: CASNPPGSGFNEQYF. The CDR3 DNA reads TGTGCCAGCAATCCCCCTGGGTCGGGGTTTAACGAGCAGTACTTC.

About this clone itself: Different DNA sequences within this sample yield the same CDR3. This sequence joins TRBV5-1 and TRBJ2-5, with TRBD1 matching 9 bases. V dropped 2 bases and J dropped 2; count of bases not matched to a gene: 4. The CDR3 is made up of 15 amino acids. Looked up from germline, CDR1 is SGHRS and CDR2 is YFSETQ. The CDR3, as DNA: TGCGCCAGCAGCTTCGGACAGGGGTCACAAGAGACCCAGTACTTC. Translation: CASSFGQGSQETQYF.

The gene calls are TRBV5-4 and TRBJ2-2; possibly TRBD2 for D (6 bases). The CDR3 contains 16 residues. Trimming pared 4 bases from V and 6 bases from J, leaving 19 bases between. Germline V gives CDR1 SGHNT, CDR2 YYREEE (reference sequence). The CDR3 here is CASSRPSGFLSGELFF. The CDR3 DNA sequence: TGTGCCAGCAGCCGGCCGAGCGGGTTTTTATCCGGGGAGCTGTTTTTT.

With regard to this clone: Other DNA sequences from this sample encode an identical CDR3 as well. This chain connects TRBV20-1 to TRBJ2-3, with D unresolved. Trimming cost V 6 bases and J 6 bases, with 10 bases left between them. From germline, CDR1 is DFQATT and CDR2 SNEGSKA (reference sequence). The CDR3 sequence is 11 residues long. The CDR3 spells CSAESTDTQYF. CDR3 sequence (DNA): TGCAGTGCAGAGAGTACGGATACGCAGTATTTT.

The chain links TRBV10-3 to TRBJ2-2; 8 positions match TRBD2. Germline CDR1 is ENHRY and CDR2 is SYGVKD. This CDR3 has 12 amino acids. DNA for the CDR3: TGTGCGGTAGCGGGAATGACCGGGGAGCTGTTTTTT. Its protein product is CAVAGMTGELFF.

The chain has TRBV5-4 and TRBJ2-5; 7 nucleotides agree with TRBD2. Germline V gene sequence: CDR1 SGHNT, CDR2 YYREEE (reference sequence). CDR3 length: 15 residues. With 4 bases clipped from V and 3 bases from J, the junction kept 9 bases outside the gene matches. CDR3 region: CASSPFAGTKETQYF. For the CDR3, the DNA is TGTGCCAGCAGCCCTTTTGCCGGGACTAAAGAGACCCAGTACTTC.

The chain couples TRBV7-2 to TRBJ1-4; D is unclear. V gave up 2 bases and J gave up 10 bases, with 17 bases separating them. The CDR3 totals 15 residues. In germline, CDR1 is SGHTA, CDR2 FQGNSA. The CDR3 spells CASSLTIRPAPKLFF. Written as DNA, the CDR3 is TGTGCCAGCAGCTTAACGATCAGGCCCGCGCCAAAACTGTTTTTT.

The genes are TRBV9 and TRBJ2-1; 9 bases line up with TRBD2. The V gene end was trimmed by 6 bases and the J gene end by 1 base; junction bases not matched to a gene: 17. The CDR3 sequence is 19 residues long. Germline V gene data show CDR1 as SGDLS and CDR2 as YYNGEE. CDR3 in DNA: TGTGCCAGCAAAGGTGGGGGTAGCGGGAGCCAAGGGTCCTACAATGAGCAGTTCTTC. Its translation: CASKGGGSGSQGSYNEQFF.

This chain links TRBV4-3 with TRBJ2-7; no clear D. CDR1 and CDR2 (germline): LGHNA, YSLEER. The CDR3 spans 14 residues. The V end was cut by 0 bases, the J end by 6 bases, with 12 bases between. Written as DNA, the CDR3 is TGCGCCAGCAGCCAAGATTTGGGCCGGCCCGAGCAGTACTTC. It encodes CASSQDLGRPEQYF.

The rearrangement uses TRBV7-3 and TRBJ2-2; 10 bases map to TRBD2. The CDR3 has 19 amino acids. CDR1 SGHTA and CDR2 FQGTGA come from the germline V gene. The junction had 14 bases not matched to a gene; V was cut back by 1 base and J by 6 bases. DNA for the CDR3: TGTGCCAGCAGCTTAAGGGGAACGGGGCTAGCGGGAGACCCCGGGGAGCTGTTTTTT. Its protein is CASSLRGTGLAGDPGELFF.

The V and J genes are TRBV6-6 and TRBJ1-4, with D perhaps TRBD1 (6 bases). V was pared by 0 bases and J by 8 bases, with 13 bases between. CDR3 size: 15 residues. CDR1 MNHNY and CDR2 SVGAGI come from the germline V gene (reference sequence). The CDR3 DNA sequence: TGTGCCAGCAGTTACTCGGTGCAGGGGAGAGAAAAACTGTTTTTT. Protein sequence: CASSYSVQGREKLFF.

In regard to this clone: The junction departs from the called germline gene at one end, perhaps through a read error. The V and J genes are TRBV5-1 and TRBJ2-5, with a tentative D call TRBD2 (5 bases). The germline CDR1 and CDR2 sequences are SGHRS and YFSETQ. The CDR3 has 14 amino acids. The CDR3 sequence is CASSHEGGRGVPNF. CDR3 nucleotides: TGCGCCAGCAGCCACGAGGGCGGCCGGGGTGTCCCCAACTTC.

This clone was found a few times. The V call is TRBV4-2, the J call TRBJ1-1; D possibly corresponds to TRBD1 (5 bases). V lost 0 bases to trimming and J lost 11 bases, with 16 bases between them. The CDR3 covers 14 residues. Germline V gives CDR1 LGHNA, CDR2 YNFKEQ. The DNA of the CDR3 is TGTGCCAGCAGCCAAGATACGGGGCTGGTAATTGCTTTCTTT. This encodes CASSQDTGLVIAFF.

This clone has a single count. CDR3 DNA: TGTGCCAGTAGTATCGGGACAGGGTTCAATCAGCCCCAGCATTTT. It encodes CASSIGTGFNQPQHF. The chain links TRBV19 to TRBJ1-5; 9 positions agree with TRBD1. Germline assignment: CDR1 LNHDA and CDR2 SQIVND (reference sequence). This CDR3 comprises 15 residues. V shed 3 bases, J shed 3 bases, and the junction held 3 bases outside the gene matches.

The V gene is TRBV29-1, the J gene TRBJ1-1; maybe TRBD1 (6 bases). Trimming removed 6 bases at V and 3 bases at J, with 14 bases between. The CDR3 is 13 amino acids. Germline CDR1 and CDR2: SQVTM and ANQGSEA. The CDR3 sequence: CSVSGVRHTEAFF. Written as DNA, the CDR3 is TGCAGCGTCTCAGGGGTGAGACACACTGAAGCTTTCTTT.

In the case of this clone: This same CDR3 is encoded by further DNA sequences in the sample. V usage is TRBV10-3 and J usage is TRBJ1-3; no reliable D call. V dropped 4 bases and J dropped 0 bases, with 7 bases sitting between them. The CDR3 consists of 14 residues. Germline lookup yields CDR1 ENHRY and CDR2 SYGVKD. Here the CDR3 DNA reads TGTGCCATCAGTGGGACTGACTCTGGAAACACCATATATTTT. This sequence encodes CAISGTDSGNTIYF.

This sequence joins TRBV5-1 and TRBJ2-3; tentative D call: TRBD2 (6 bases). This CDR3 region has 16 residues. V lost 0 bases, J lost 3 bases, and 14 bases lay in between. Germline CDR1 is SGHRS and CDR2 is YFSETQ. For the CDR3, the DNA is TGCGCCAGCAGCTTGGGACTAGAGGGTTCGACAGATACGCAGTATTTT. Translated: CASSLGLEGSTDTQYF. Combining the CDR3 with reference TRBV5-1 and TRBJ2-3 gives the whole variable domain KAGVTQTPRYLIKTRGQQVTLSCSPISGHRSVSWYQQTPGQGLQFLFEYFSETQRNKGNFPGRFSGRQFSNSRSEMNVSTLELGDSALYLCASSLGLEGSTDTQYFGPGTRLTVL.

The chain uses TRBV7-2 and TRBJ2-5, with D uncertain. Germline V CDR1 and CDR2: SGHTA, FQGNSA. Deletions cut 1 base from V and 1 base from J, with 7 bases between. CDR3 length: 14 residues. CDR3 sequence (DNA): TGTGCCAGCAGCTTAGAGGGCGGCCAAGAGACCCAGTACTTC. Its protein product is CASSLEGGQETQYF. Drawing the rest from reference TRBV7-2 and TRBJ2-5, the complete variable domain is GAGVSQSPSNKVTEKGKDVELRCDPISGHTALYWYRQSLGQGLEFLIYFQGNSAPDKSGLPSDRFSAERTGGSVSTLTIQRTQQEDSAVYLCASSLEGGQETQYFGPGTRLLVL.

V is TRBV28 and J is TRBJ2-7; D remains unclear. Per the germline V gene, CDR1 is MDHEN and CDR2 is SYDVKM. The CDR3 is 14 residues long. Trimming removed 3 bases from V and 9 bases from J, with 18 bases in between. The CDR3 loop is CASSFNGLMTGQYF. The CDR3 bases are TGTGCCAGCAGTTTCAACGGCTTGATGACCGGGCAGTACTTC.